This record covers a single T cell receptor (beta chain). This sample stems from a study of blood T cell repertoires in COVID-19. This CDR3 region has 14 residues. CDR1 and CDR2 (germline): SGHDT, YYEEEE. Germline trimming cut 4 bases from V and 5 bases from J; bases unmatched to any gene: 5. TCRdb's copy holds only in-frame clones and misses some; the assay was immunoSEQ multiplex PCR. The table records about 180,000 clones, more than 85% of them present only once. Grouping used clinical history reported by participants in a survey and questionnaire. The rearrangement links TRBV5-6 to TRBJ1-5, with TRBD1 matching over 8 bases. Sequencing was carried out using PBMCs or T cells enriched from blood (not recorded which). The clonotype originates from a human donor with acute COVID-19. The donor label of this sample is uncertain. Here the CDR3 DNA reads TGTGCCAGCAGCCCTGGACAGGGCTATCAGCCCCAGCATTTT. This translates into CASSPGQGYQPQHF.